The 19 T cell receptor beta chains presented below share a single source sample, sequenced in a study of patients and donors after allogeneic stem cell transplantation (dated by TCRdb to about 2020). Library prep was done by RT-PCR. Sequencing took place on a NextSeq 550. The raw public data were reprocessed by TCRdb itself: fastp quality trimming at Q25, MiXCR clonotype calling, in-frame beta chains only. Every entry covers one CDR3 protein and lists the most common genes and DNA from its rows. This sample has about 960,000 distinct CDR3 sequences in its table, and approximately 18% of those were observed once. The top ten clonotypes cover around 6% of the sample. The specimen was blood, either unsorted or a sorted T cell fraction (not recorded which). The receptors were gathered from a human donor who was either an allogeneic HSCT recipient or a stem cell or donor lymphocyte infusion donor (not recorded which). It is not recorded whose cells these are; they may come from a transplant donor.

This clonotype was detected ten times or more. The DNA for the CDR3 is TGTGCCAGCAGTGTTAGCGGCATGTACAATGAGCAGTTCTTC. Protein: CASSVSGMYNEQFF. This chain uses TRBV12-3 or TRBV12-4 with TRBJ2-1; tentatively, D is TRBD2 (6 bases). With 5 bases removed from V and 4 bases from J, the gap between germline ends came to 12 bases. The CDR3 extends over 14 amino acids.

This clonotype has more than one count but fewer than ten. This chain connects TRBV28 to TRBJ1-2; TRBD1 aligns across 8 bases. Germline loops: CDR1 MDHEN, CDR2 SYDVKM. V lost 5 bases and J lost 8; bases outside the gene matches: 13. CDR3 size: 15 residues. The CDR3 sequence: CASSGPGQAAIGYTF. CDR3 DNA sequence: TGTGCCAGCAGTGGCCCGGGACAGGCAGCTATCGGCTACACCTTC.

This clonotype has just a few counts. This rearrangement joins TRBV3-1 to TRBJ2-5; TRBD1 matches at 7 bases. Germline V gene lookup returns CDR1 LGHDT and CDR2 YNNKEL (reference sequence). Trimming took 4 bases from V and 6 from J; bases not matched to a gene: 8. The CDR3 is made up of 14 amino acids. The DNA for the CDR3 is TGTGCCAGCAGCCCCCCAGGGGGTGTGAAGACCCAGTACTTC. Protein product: CASSPPGGVKTQYF.

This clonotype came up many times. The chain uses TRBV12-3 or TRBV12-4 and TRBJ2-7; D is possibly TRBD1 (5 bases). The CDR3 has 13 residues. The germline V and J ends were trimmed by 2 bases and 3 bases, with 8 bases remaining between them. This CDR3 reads CASSLRDSYEQYF. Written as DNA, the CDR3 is TGTGCCAGCAGTTTAAGAGACAGCTACGAGCAGTACTTC.

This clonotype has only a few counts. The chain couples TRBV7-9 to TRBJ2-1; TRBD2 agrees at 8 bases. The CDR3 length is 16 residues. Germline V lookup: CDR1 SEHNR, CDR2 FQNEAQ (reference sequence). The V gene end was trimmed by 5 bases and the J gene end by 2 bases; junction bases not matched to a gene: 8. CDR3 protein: CASSTRTSRTYNEQFF. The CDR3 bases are TGTGCCAGCAGCACTCGGACTAGCCGAACCTACAATGAGCAGTTCTTC.

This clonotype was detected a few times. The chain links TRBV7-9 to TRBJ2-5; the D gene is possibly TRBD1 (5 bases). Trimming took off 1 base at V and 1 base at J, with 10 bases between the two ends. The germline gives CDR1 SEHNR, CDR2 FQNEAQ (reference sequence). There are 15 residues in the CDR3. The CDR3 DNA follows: TGTGCCAGCAGCTTAGTTGGACATCCCCAAGAGACCCAGTACTTC. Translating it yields CASSLVGHPQETQYF.

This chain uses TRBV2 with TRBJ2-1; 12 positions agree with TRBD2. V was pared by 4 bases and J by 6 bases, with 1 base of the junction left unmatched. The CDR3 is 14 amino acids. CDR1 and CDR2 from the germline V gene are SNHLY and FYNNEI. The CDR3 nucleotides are TGTGCCAGCAGTGGGACTAGCGGGGTCAATGAGCAGTTCTTC. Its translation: CASSGTSGVNEQFF.

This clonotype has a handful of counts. For the CDR3, the DNA is TGTGCCAGCAGTGACCAGGGGTCGACACACAATGAGCAGTTCTTC. Amino acid sequence: CASSDQGSTHNEQFF. The chain has TRBV6-4 and TRBJ2-1; tentatively, D is TRBD1 (6 bases). V was trimmed by 2 bases and J by 5 bases, leaving 13 bases between them. The germline gives CDR1 MRHNA, CDR2 SNTAGT. There are 15 residues in the CDR3.

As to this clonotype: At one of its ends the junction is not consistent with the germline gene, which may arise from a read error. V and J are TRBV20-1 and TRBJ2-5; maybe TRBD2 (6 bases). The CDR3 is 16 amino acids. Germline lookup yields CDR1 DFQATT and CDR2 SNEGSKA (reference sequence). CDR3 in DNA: TGCAGTGCTGGAGACCGGGACTCCCCGAGGGAAGAGACCCAGTACTTC. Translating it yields CSAGDRDSPREETQYF.

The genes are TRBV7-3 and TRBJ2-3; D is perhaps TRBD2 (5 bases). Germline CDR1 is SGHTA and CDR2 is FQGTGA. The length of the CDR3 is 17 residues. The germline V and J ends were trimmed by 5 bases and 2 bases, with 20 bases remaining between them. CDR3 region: CASSPPGKKGYTDTQYF. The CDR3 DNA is TGTGCCAGCAGCCCCCCGGGAAAAAAAGGGTACACAGATACGCAGTATTTT.

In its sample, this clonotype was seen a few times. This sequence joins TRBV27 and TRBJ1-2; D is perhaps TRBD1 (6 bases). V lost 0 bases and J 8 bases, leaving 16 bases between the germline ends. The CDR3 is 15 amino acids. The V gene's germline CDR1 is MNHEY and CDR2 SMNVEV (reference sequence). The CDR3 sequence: CASSLSPEGVGGYTF. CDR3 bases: TGTGCCAGCAGTTTATCGCCAGAGGGGGTAGGGGGCTACACCTTC.

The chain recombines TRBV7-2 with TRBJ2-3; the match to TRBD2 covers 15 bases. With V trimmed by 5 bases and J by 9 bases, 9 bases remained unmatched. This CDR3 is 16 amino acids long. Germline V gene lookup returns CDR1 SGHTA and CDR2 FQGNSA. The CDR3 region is CASSPGGGTSGGTQYF. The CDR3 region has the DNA TGTGCCAGCAGCCCAGGGGGAGGGACTAGCGGGGGGACGCAGTATTTT.

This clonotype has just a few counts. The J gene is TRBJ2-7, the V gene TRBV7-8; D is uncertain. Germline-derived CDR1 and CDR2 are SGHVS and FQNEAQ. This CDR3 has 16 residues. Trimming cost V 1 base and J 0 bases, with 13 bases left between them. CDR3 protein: CASSLEWLGASYEQYF. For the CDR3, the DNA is TGTGCCAGCAGCTTAGAGTGGCTTGGCGCCTCCTACGAGCAGTACTTC.

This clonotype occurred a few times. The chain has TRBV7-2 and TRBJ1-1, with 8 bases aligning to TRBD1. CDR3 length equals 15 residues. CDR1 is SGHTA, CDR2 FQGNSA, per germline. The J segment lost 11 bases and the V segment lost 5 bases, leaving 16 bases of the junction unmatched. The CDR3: CASSPYRQGLGEAFF. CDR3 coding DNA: TGTGCCAGCAGCCCCTATAGACAGGGGCTGGGAGAGGCTTTCTTT. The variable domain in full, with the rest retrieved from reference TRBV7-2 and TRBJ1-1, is GAGVSQSPSNKVTEKGKDVELRCDPISGHTALYWYRQSLGQGLEFLIYFQGNSAPDKSGLPSDRFSAERTGGSVSTLTIQRTQQEDSAVYLCASSPYRQGLGEAFFGQGTRLTVV.

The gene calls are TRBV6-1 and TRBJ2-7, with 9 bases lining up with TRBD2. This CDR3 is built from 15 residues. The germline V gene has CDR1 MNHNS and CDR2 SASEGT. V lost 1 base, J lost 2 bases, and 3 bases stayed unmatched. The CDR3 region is CASSEGLAVAYEQYF. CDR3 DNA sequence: TGTGCCAGCAGTGAAGGACTAGCGGTTGCCTACGAGCAGTACTTC.

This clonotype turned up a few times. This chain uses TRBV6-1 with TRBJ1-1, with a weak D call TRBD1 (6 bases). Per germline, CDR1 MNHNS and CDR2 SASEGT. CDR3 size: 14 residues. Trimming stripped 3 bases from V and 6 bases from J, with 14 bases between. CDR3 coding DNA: TGTGCCAGCAGTGATCCGGGACACGGGCCTGAAGCTTTCTTT. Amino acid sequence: CASSDPGHGPEAFF.

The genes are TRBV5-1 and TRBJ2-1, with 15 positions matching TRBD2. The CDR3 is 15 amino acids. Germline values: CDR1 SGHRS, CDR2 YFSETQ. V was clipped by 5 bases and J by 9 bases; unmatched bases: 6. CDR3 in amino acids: CASRVGLAGGGEQFF. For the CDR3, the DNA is TGCGCCAGCAGAGTGGGACTAGCGGGGGGAGGTGAGCAGTTCTTC.

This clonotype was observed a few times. CDR3 DNA: TGCAGTGCTAGAGCCACGCACACTGAAGCTTTCTTT. Residues: CSARATHTEAFF. This chain joins TRBV20-1 and TRBJ1-1; D not resolved. V was pared by 1 base and J by 3 bases, with 6 bases between. The germline CDR1 and CDR2 sequences are DFQATT and SNEGSKA (reference sequence). This CDR3 spans 12 amino acids.

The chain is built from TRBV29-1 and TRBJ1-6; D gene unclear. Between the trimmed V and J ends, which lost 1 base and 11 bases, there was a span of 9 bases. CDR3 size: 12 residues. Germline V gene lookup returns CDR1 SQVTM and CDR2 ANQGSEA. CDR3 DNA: TGCAGCGTTGAAGGAGTCCGGGCACCCCTCCACTTT. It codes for CSVEGVRAPLHF.